The 5 T cell receptor beta chains listed next were all sequenced from one sample in a study of regulatory T cells in long-lasting Graves disease. Arm-PCR with iRepertoire HTBI primers amplified the CDR3 regions for these TCR beta libraries. One entry per CDR3 protein results from TCRdb running MiXCR on the multiplex PCR reads. The sample carries about 430,000 distinct CDR3 sequences, over 14% recorded once. The sample's time point: newly diagnosed GD, antithyroid drugs for less than 3 months. Extracted PBMC RNA gave rise to the TCR library. The same sample was also studied in work on T cells in Graves' hyperthyroidism and ophthalmopathy.

The sample consisted of peripheral blood mononuclear cells (PBMCs), taken at new diagnosis, from a patient treated with antithyroid drugs. The receptors derive from a woman aged 40 to 50 with Graves disease.

This clonotype was picked up many times. CDR3 DNA sequence: TGTGCCTTACTCCGGGAGGGGGTCGAGACCCAGTACTTC. Its protein product is CALLREGVETQYF. The chain employs TRBV2 and TRBJ2-5, with 8 positions matching TRBD2. CDR3 length: 13 residues. The V gene end was trimmed by 11 bases and the J gene end by 5 bases; junction bases not matched to a gene: 10. Germline V gene sequence: CDR1 SNHLY, CDR2 FYNNEI.

At least ten counts were recorded for this clonotype. V is TRBV10-3 and J is TRBJ1-2; 9 bases line up with TRBD1. V lost 4 bases to trimming and J lost 7 bases; unmatched junction nucleotides: 7. The germline V gene encodes CDR1 ENHRY and CDR2 SYGVKD. This CDR3 region has 14 residues. DNA for the CDR3: TGTGCCATCAGTGGGGACAGGGTCGTAGGTGGCTACACCTTC. Its translation: CAISGDRVVGGYTF.

The V call is TRBV15, the J call TRBJ1-2, with 8 bases lining up with TRBD1. V dropped 2 bases and J dropped 3; count of bases not matched to a gene: 5. The CDR3 sequence is 15 residues long. The germline V gene encodes CDR1 LNHNV and CDR2 YYDKDF (reference sequence). CDR3 residues: CATSRRQGSDYGYTF. The CDR3 nucleotides are TGTGCCACCAGCAGACGACAGGGGTCGGACTATGGCTACACCTTC.

This clonotype was picked up many times. This sequence joins TRBV28 and TRBJ2-1, with D maybe TRBD2 (6 bases). Germline CDR1 reads MDHEN; CDR2 reads SYDVKM. The CDR3 runs to 15 residues. Trimming cost V 6 bases and J 0 bases, with 12 bases left between them. The CDR3 region has the DNA TGTGCCAGCAGCTTTCGGGAGAGCTCCTACAATGAGCAGTTCTTC. Translating gives CASSFRESSYNEQFF. Together with reference TRBV28 and TRBJ2-1, the CDR3 gives the full variable domain: DVKVTQSSRYLVKRTGEKVFLECVQDMDHENMFWYRQDPGLGLRLIYFSYDVKMKEKGDIPEGYSVSREKKERFSLILESASTNQTSMYLCASSFRESSYNEQFFGPGTRLTVL.

In the case of this clonotype: A much larger clone lies a single base off, so this may be a read error. V gene TRBV11-3 combines with J gene TRBJ2-2; 8 positions agree with TRBD2. V lost 7 bases and J lost 6; bases outside the gene matches: 4. Germline V gene sequence: CDR1 SGHNT, CDR2 YENEEA. There are 13 residues in the CDR3. The DNA for the CDR3 is TGTGCCAGCATACGGGAGGGCCCCGGGGAGCTGTTTTTT. Encoded protein: CASIREGPGELFF.